The present entry profiles one T cell receptor (beta chain) with its context. What it binds is unknown. This sample was taken from a study of OX40 agonist ivuxolimab in advanced cancers. Across the whole study: Treatment of patients was with ivuxolimab, an agonistic anti-OX40 (CD134) antibody. The study's findings and limits: Both blood CD4+ and CD8+ T cells showed clonal growth by week 6 at 0.1 to 3.0 mg/kg. Mean expanded clone counts were higher in CD8+ than CD4+ T cells. No antigen was identified for the clonally expanded peripheral T cells.

The CDR3 consists of 14 residues. V lost 0 bases to trimming and J lost 4 bases, with 7 bases between them. From germline, CDR1 is MGHRA and CDR2 YSYEKL. The protocol was immunoSEQ multiplex PCR, while the TCRdb copy is restricted to in-frame clones and leaves out a portion. The sample records under 95,000 clones, 93% being singletons. The rearrangement joins TRBV4-1 to TRBJ2-1; D is unclear. This specimen was CD4+ or CD8+ T cells sorted from blood, taken in a trial of the OX40 agonist ivuxolimab. This TCR came from an adult with an advanced solid tumor such as melanoma, head and neck, liver or kidney cancer. The CDR3 region has the DNA TGCGCCAGCAGCCAAGACCTTACTTACAATGAGCAGTTCTTC. Encoded protein: CASSQDLTYNEQFF.